The 9 T cell receptor beta chains below come from one sample, sequenced in a study of blood T cell repertoires in COVID-19. This table comes from immunoSEQ multiplex PCR, and its TCRdb copy is limited to in-frame clones, with some not included. This sample has about 220,000 clones, with more than 75% found just once. The sample was peripheral blood. The receptor set was obtained from a man in his forties with active or convalescent COVID-19.

V gene TRBV28 combines with J gene TRBJ2-7, with 8 bases identical to TRBD2. J was trimmed by 3 bases and V by 2 bases; bases with no gene match: 12. The germline CDR1 and CDR2 sequences are MDHEN and SYDVKM. There are 17 residues in the CDR3. CDR3 DNA: TGTGCCAGCAGTTTACCACCCTGGGCGGGGGGCTTCTACGAGCAGTACTTC. It translates to CASSLPPWAGGFYEQYF.

The chain has TRBV6-7 and TRBJ1-5, with D perhaps matching TRBD1 (5 bases). TRBV6-7 is an ORF; its function is uncertain. CDR3 size: 17 residues. Between the trimmed V and J ends, which lost 0 bases and 1 base, there was a span of 13 bases. As DNA, the CDR3 is TGTGCCAGCAGTTACTCGAAGCGGGGGTCCAGCAATCAGCCCCAGCATTTT. It codes for CASSYSKRGSSNQPQHF.

The V and J genes are TRBV5-4 and TRBJ1-6, with D unclear. The V and J ends lost 7 bases and 7 bases respectively, with 15 bases between them. Germline CDR1 SGHNT, CDR2 YYREEE (reference sequence). This CDR3 has 14 amino acids. CDR3 loop: CASGWGGGNSPLHF. The CDR3 nucleotides are TGTGCCAGCGGATGGGGAGGAGGGAATTCACCCCTCCACTTT.

The V gene is TRBV30, the J gene TRBJ2-7, with 7 bases identical to TRBD1. CDR1 and CDR2 from the germline V gene are GTSNPN and SVGIG (reference sequence). Germline trimming cut 0 bases from V and 0 bases from J; bases unmatched to any gene: 5. The CDR3 has 15 residues. The CDR3 DNA reads TGTGCCTGGAGTGTAAAGGGGGCTCGCTCCTACGAGCAGTACTTC. Its protein is CAWSVKGARSYEQYF.

The rearrangement joins TRBV28 to TRBJ1-3, with 8 bases lining up with TRBD1. V dropped 5 bases and J dropped 4; count of bases not matched to a gene: 13. There are 17 residues in the CDR3. Germline CDR1 is MDHEN and CDR2 is SYDVKM. CDR3 loop: CASSPTLQGEKGNTIYF. In nucleotides, the CDR3 is TGTGCCAGCAGTCCCACTTTACAGGGGGAGAAGGGAAACACCATATATTTT.

The chain uses TRBV30 and TRBJ1-1, with TRBD1 matching over 10 bases. The germline gives CDR1 GTSNPN, CDR2 SVGIG (reference sequence). The CDR3 is 13 residues long. V was pared by 3 bases and J by 5 bases, with 3 bases of the junction left unmatched. The DNA of the CDR3 is TGTGCCTGGAGCGTGGGACAGGGGACTGAAGCTTTCTTT. This gives the protein CAWSVGQGTEAFF.

The J gene is TRBJ1-3, the V gene TRBV19, with D perhaps matching TRBD1 (6 bases). Trimming pared 4 bases from V and 4 bases from J, leaving 11 bases between. There are 14 residues in the CDR3. Germline assignment: CDR1 LNHDA and CDR2 SQIVND (reference sequence). CDR3 sequence reads: CASSTTGTGNTIYF. The DNA for the CDR3 is TGTGCCAGTAGTACAACCGGGACAGGAAACACCATATATTTT.

This clone has a single count. This rearrangement joins TRBV19 to TRBJ2-7, with 12 bases aligning to TRBD1. J lost 7 bases, V lost 5 bases, and 9 bases had no gene match. There are 15 residues in the CDR3. Germline V gene data show CDR1 as LNHDA and CDR2 as SQIVND (reference sequence). The CDR3 DNA reads as TGTGCCAGTAGTTCTCTAGGGACAGGGGGCAAAGAGCAGTACTTC. Amino acid sequence: CASSSLGTGGKEQYF.

The chain combines TRBV5-1 with TRBJ1-4; TRBD1 agrees at 9 bases. The CDR3 totals 17 residues. Germline V CDR1 and CDR2: SGHRS, YFSETQ. V lost 3 bases to trimming and J lost 1 base; unmatched junction nucleotides: 7. For the CDR3, the DNA is TGCGCCAGCAGCTCGCGCCTGGACAGGGGAACTAATGAAAAACTGTTTTTT. Translating gives CASSSRLDRGTNEKLFF.